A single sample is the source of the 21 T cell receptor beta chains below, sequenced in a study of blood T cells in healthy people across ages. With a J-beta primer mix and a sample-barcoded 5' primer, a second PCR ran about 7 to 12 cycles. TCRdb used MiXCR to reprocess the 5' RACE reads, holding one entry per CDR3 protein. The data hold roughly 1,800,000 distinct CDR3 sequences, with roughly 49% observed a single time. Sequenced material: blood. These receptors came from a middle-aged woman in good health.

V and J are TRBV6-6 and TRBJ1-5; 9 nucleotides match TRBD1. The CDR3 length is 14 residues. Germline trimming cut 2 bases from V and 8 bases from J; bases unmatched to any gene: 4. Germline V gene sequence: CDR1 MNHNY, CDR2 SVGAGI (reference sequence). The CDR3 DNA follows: TGTGCCAGCAGTTACGACAGGGGGACGGAGCCCCAGCATTTT. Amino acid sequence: CASSYDRGTEPQHF.

The CDR3: CASDRDAVRSQPQHF. CDR3 nucleotides: TGTGCCAGCGACCGGGACGCTGTTAGGAGTCAGCCCCAGCATTTT. The chain carries TRBV2 and TRBJ1-5, with D maybe TRBD1 (5 bases). CDR3 length equals 15 residues. Germline CDR1 SNHLY, CDR2 FYNNEI. V shed 8 bases and J shed 6 bases, with 20 bases lying between them.

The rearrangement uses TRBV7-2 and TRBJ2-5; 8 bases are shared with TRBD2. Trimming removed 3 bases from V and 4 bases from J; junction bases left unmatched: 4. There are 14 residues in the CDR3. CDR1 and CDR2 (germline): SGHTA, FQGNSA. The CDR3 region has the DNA TGTGCCAGCAGCTTCAAAGCGGGGGTAGAGACCCAGTACTTC. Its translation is CASSFKAGVETQYF.

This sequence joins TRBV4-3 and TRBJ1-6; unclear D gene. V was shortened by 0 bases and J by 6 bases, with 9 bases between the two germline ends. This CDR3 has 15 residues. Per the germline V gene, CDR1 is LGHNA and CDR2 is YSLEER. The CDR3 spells CASSQEVTVNSPLHF. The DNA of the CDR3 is TGCGCCAGCAGCCAAGAAGTCACAGTTAATTCACCCCTCCACTTT.

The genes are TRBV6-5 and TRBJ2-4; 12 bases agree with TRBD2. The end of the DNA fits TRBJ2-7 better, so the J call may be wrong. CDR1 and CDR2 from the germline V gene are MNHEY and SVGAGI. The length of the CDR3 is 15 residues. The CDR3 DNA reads TGTGCCAGCAGTATCCGACTAGCGGGGGCTTTCGAGCAGTACTTC. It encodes CASSIRLAGAFEQYF.

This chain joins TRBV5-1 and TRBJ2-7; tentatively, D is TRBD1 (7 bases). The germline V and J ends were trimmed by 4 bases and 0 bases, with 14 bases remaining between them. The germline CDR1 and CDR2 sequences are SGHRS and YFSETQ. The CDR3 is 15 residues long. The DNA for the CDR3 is TGCGCCAGCAGCCAGACAGGGAGGAGCTCCTACGAGCAGTACTTC. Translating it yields CASSQTGRSSYEQYF.

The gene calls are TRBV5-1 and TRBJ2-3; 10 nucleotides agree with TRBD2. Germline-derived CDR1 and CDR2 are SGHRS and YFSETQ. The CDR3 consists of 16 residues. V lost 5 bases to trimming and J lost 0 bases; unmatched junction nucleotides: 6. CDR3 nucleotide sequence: TGCGCCAGCAGGGCTCCGGGACTAGCGAGCACAGATACGCAGTATTTT. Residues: CASRAPGLASTDTQYF.

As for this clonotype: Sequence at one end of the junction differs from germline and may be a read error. The CDR3 loop is CASSFTGGVSHEQYF. Written as DNA, the CDR3 is TGCGCCAGCAGCTTCACAGGGGGCGTCTCCCACGAGCAGTACTTC. V and J are TRBV5-1 and TRBJ2-7, with 9 bases aligning to TRBD1. CDR3 length: 15 residues. Germline V lookup: CDR1 SGHRS, CDR2 YFSETQ.

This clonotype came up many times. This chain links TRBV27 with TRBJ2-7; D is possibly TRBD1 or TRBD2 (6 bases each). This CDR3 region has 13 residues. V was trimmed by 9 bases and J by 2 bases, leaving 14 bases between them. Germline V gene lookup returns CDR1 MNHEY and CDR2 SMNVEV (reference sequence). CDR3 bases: TGTGCCAGTACCCGAGGGGGGACCTACGAGCAGTACTTC. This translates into CASTRGGTYEQYF.

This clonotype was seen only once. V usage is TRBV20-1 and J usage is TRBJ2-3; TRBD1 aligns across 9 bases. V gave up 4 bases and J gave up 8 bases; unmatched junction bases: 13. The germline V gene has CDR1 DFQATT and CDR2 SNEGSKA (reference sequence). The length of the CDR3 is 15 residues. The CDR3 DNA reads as TGCAGTGCTACCCATGACAGGACAGGGGAATTTACGCAGTATTTT. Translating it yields CSATHDRTGEFTQYF.

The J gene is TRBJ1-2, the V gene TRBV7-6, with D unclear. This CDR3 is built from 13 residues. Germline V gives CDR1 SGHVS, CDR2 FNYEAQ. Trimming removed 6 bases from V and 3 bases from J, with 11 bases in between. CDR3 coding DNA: TGTGCCAGCAGAAAGGCCACGGACTATGGCTACACCTTC. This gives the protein CASRKATDYGYTF.

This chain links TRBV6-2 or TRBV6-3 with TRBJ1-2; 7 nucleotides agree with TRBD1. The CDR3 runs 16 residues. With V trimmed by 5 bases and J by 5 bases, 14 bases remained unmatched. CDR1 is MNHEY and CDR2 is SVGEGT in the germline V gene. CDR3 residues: CASSRASDRDNYGYTF. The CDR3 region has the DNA TGTGCCAGCAGTCGGGCCAGCGACAGGGACAATTATGGCTACACCTTC.

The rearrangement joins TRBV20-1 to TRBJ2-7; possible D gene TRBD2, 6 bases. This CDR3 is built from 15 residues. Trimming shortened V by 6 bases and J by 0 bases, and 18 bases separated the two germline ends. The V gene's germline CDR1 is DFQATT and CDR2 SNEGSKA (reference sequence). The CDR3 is CSAERRLESSYEQYF. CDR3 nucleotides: TGCAGTGCCGAAAGAAGACTAGAGAGCTCCTACGAGCAGTACTTC.

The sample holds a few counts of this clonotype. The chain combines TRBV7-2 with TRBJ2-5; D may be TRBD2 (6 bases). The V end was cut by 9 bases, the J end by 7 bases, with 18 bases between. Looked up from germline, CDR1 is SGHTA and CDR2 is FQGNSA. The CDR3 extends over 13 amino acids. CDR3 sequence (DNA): TGTGCCAGTGGGGGACTTAAAGCCGGGACCCAGTACTTC. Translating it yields CASGGLKAGTQYF.

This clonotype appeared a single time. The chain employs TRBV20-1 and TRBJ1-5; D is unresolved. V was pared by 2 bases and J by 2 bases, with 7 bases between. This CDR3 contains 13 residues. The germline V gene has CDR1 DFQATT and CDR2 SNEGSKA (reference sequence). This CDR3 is CSARFTRNQPQHF. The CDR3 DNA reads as TGCAGTGCTAGATTTACCCGCAATCAGCCCCAGCATTTT.

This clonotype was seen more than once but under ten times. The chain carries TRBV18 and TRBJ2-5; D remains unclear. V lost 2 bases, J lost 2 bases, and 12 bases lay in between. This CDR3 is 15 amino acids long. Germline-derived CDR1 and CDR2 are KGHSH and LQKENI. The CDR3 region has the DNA TGTGCCAGCTCACCATTGACGATCACTCAAGAGACCCAGTACTTC. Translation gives CASSPLTITQETQYF.

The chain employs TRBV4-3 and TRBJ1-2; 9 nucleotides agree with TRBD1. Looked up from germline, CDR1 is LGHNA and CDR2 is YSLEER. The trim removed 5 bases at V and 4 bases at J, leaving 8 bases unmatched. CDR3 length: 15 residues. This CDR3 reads CASSTWTGDFYGYTF. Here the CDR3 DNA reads TGCGCCAGCAGCACCTGGACAGGGGATTTCTATGGCTACACCTTC.

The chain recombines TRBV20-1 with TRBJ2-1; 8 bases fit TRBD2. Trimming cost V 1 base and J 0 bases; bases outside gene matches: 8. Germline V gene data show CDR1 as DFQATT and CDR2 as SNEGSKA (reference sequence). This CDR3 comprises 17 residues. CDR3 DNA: TGCAGTGCTAGAGGTAGCGGGGATCCGAGCTCCTACAATGAGCAGTTCTTC. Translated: CSARGSGDPSSYNEQFF.

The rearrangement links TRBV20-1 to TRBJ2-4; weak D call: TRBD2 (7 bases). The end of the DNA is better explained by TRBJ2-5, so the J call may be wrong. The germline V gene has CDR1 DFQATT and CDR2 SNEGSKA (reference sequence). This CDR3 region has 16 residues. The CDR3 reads CSARDAGGRGHETQYF. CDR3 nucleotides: TGCAGTGCTAGAGATGCCGGGGGGCGAGGCCATGAGACCCAGTACTTC.

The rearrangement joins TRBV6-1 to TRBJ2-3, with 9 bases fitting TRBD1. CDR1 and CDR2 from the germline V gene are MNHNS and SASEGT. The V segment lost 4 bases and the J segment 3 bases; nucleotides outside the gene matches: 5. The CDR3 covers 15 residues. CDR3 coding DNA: TGTGCCAGCAGTGTACAGGGGGCGGGAACAGATACGCAGTATTTT. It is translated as CASSVQGAGTDTQYF.

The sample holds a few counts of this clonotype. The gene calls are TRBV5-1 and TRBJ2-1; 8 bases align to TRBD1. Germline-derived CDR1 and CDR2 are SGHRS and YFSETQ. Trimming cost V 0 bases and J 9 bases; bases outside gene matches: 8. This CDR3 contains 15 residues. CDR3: CASSLAPGQVSEQFF. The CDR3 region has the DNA TGCGCCAGCAGCTTGGCCCCGGGACAGGTCAGTGAGCAGTTCTTC.